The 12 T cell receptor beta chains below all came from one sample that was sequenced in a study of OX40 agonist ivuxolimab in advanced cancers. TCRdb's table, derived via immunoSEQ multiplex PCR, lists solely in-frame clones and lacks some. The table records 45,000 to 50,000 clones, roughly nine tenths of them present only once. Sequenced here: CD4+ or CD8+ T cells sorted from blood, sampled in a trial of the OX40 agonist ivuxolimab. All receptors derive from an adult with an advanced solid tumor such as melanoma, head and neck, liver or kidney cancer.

The CDR3 nucleotides are TGTGCCAGCAGCCCCTGGACTAGCTCCGGGGAGCTGTTTTTT. Its protein product is CASSPWTSSGELFF. The chain links TRBV7-3 to TRBJ2-2; 8 positions agree with TRBD2. Unmatched junction bases numbered 5, after V lost 5 bases and J lost 6 bases. Looked up from germline, CDR1 is SGHTA and CDR2 is FQGTGA. CDR3 size: 14 residues.

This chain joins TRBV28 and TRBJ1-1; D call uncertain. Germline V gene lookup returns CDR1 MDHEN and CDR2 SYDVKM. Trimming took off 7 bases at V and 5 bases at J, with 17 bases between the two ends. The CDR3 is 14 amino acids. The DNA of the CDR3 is TGTGCCAGCACCCTTCACCGGGGAGGAACTGAAGCTTTCTTT. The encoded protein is CASTLHRGGTEAFF.

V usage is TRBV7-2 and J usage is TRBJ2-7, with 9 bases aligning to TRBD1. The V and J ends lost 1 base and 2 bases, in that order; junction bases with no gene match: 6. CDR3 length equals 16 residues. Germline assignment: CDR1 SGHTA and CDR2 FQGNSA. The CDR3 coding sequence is TGTGCCAGCAGCTTAGGACGGACAGGGGTGGCCTACGAGCAGTACTTC. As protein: CASSLGRTGVAYEQYF.

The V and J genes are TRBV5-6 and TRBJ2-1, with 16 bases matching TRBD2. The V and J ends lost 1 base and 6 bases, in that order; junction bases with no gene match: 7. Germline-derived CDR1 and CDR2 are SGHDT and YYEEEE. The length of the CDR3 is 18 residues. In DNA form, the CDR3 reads TGTGCCAGCAGCTTGTGGGGGACTAGCGGGAGGGCGGGCAATGAGCAGTTCTTC. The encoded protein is CASSLWGTSGRAGNEQFF.

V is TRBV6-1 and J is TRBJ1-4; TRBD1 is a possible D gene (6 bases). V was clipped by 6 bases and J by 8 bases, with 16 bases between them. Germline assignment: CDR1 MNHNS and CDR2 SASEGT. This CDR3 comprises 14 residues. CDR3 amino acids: CASRVGAPGEKLFF. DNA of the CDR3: TGTGCCAGCAGAGTGGGGGCCCCGGGGGAAAAACTGTTTTTT.

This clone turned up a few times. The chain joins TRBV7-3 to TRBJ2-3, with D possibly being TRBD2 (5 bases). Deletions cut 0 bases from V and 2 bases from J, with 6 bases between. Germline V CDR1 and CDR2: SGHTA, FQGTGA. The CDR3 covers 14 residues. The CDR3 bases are TGTGCCAGCAGCTTAACACGGGACACAGATACGCAGTATTTT. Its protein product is CASSLTRDTDTQYF.

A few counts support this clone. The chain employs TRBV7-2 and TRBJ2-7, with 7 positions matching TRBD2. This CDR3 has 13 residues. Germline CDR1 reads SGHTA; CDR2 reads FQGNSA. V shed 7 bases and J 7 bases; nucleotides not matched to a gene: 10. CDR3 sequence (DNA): TGTGCCAGCACCCGAGAGCGGGGAAGAGAGCAGTACTTC. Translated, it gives CASTRERGREQYF.

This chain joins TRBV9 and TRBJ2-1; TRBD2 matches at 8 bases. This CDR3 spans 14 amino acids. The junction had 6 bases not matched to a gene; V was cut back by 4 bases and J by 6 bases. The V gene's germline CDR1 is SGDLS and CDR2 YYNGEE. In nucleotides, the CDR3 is TGTGCCAGCAGCCTGAGCGGGAGAGGCAATGAGCAGTTCTTC. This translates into CASSLSGRGNEQFF.

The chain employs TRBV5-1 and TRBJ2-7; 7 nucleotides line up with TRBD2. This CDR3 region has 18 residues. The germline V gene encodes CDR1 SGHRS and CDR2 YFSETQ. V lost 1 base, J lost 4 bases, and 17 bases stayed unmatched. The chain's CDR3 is CASSLSTADVRETYEQYF. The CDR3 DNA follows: TGCGCCAGCAGCTTGTCGACGGCCGATGTGCGGGAGACGTACGAGCAGTACTTC.

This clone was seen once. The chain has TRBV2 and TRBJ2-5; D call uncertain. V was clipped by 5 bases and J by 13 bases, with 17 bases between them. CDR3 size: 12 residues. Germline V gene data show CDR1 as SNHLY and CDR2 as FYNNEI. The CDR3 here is CASSPAVSGRYF. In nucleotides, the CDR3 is TGTGCCAGCAGTCCGGCGGTGTCAGGCAGGTACTTC. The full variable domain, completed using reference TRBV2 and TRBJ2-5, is EPEVTQTPSHQVTQMGQEVILRCVPISNHLYFYWYRQILGQKVEFLVSFYNNEISEKSEIFDDQFSVERPDGSNFTLKIRSTKLEDSAMYFCASSPAVSGRYFGPGTRLLVL.

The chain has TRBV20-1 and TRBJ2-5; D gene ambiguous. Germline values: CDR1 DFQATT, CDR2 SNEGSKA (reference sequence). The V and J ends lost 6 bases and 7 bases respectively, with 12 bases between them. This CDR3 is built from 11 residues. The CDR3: CSAAGGGTQYF. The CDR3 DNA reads TGCAGTGCCGCCGGCGGCGGGACCCAGTACTTC.

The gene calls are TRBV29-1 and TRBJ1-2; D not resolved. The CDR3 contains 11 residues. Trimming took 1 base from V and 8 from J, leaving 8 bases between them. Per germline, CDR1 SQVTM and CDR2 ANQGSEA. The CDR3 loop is CSVEGFAGYTF. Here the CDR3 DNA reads TGCAGCGTTGAAGGTTTCGCAGGCTACACCTTC. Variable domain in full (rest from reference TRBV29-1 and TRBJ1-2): SAVISQKPSRDICQRGTSLTIQCQVDSQVTMMFWYRQQPGQSLTLIATANQGSEATYESGFVIDKFPISRPNLTFSTLTVSNMSPEDSSIYLCSVEGFAGYTFGSGTRLTVV.